This T cell receptor (beta chain) was captured in a study of T cell responses to AZD1222 COVID-19 vaccine. TCRdb's table, derived via immunoSEQ multiplex PCR, lists solely in-frame clones and lacks some. The sample holds under 150,000 clones, more than 90% seen once. The CDR3 has 13 residues. CDR1 KGHSH and CDR2 LQKENI come from the germline V gene. The V end lost 1 base, the J end lost 1 base, and 4 bases lay between the germline ends. The J gene is TRBJ1-1, the V gene TRBV18; D gene uncertain. The clonotype was recovered from an adult who received the AZD1222 COVID-19 vaccine. Material: peripheral blood, obtained 28 days after the second AZD1222 dose. CDR3 bases: TGTGCCAGCTCACCACAGAAGAACACTGAAGCTTTCTTT. Its translation is CASSPQKNTEAFF.